The 32 T cell receptor beta chains presented below share a single source sample, sequenced in a study of cytomegalovirus exposure and HLA in healthy donors (dated 2017 in TCRdb). The library was prepared using the immunoSEQ multiplex PCR assay. For the multiplex PCR, a mixture combining 60 forward primers for TCR Vbeta segments and 13 reverse primers for TCR Jbeta segments was used. TCRdb took this table from immuneACCESS and kept in-frame rearrangements with V and J called. Such tables lack part of the clones; where checked against another copy, unresolved V genes explain under half of the gap, and the rest is unexplained. The sample table holds about 110,000 clones, of which 83% were seen once. 5% to 6.5% of the sample is taken by the ten largest. Material for sequencing was PBMCs. The receptors derive from a man younger than 30 in good health and CMV-seronegative.

The rearrangement joins TRBV7-9 to TRBJ2-5; D possibly corresponds to TRBD2 (6 bases). This CDR3 has 14 amino acids. Trimming left V 5 bases short and J 5 bases short, with 15 bases between. CDR1 and CDR2 (germline): SEHNR, FQNEAQ (reference sequence). Here the CDR3 reads CASSPVTSRETQYF. As DNA, the CDR3 is TGTGCCAGCAGCCCAGTGACTAGTAGGGAGACCCAGTACTTC.

The chain carries TRBV9 and TRBJ2-3; D remains ambiguous. Germline lookup yields CDR1 SGDLS and CDR2 YYNGEE. The CDR3 has 13 residues. V lost 4 bases to trimming and J lost 4 bases, with 10 bases between them. CDR3 DNA: TGTGCCAGCAGCTTGCGACTTTCAGATACGCAGTATTTT. It encodes CASSLRLSDTQYF.

The chain employs TRBV9 and TRBJ1-2; D gene uncertain. The germline V gene has CDR1 SGDLS and CDR2 YYNGEE. The CDR3 runs 13 residues. Trimming stripped 0 bases from V and 8 bases from J, with 11 bases between. Here the CDR3 reads CASSVEQNSGYTF. CDR3 nucleotides: TGTGCCAGCAGCGTAGAACAGAATTCGGGCTACACCTTC.

The chain couples TRBV28 to TRBJ2-1; 9 positions match TRBD2. CDR3 length: 14 residues. V was clipped by 9 bases and J by 5 bases; unmatched bases: 8. CDR1 is MDHEN and CDR2 is SYDVKM in the germline V gene. The CDR3 bases are TGTGCCAGTACAACCGGACTAGCGAACAATGAGCAGTTCTTC. Translation gives CASTTGLANNEQFF.

This rearrangement joins TRBV28 to TRBJ1-5; D remains ambiguous. Germline values: CDR1 MDHEN, CDR2 SYDVKM. The V gene lost 3 bases and the J gene lost 1 base, with 10 bases spanning the gap. The CDR3 is 15 residues long. DNA for the CDR3: TGTGCCAGCAGTTTCGGGAACAGAAGCAATCAGCCCCAGCATTTT. This translates into CASSFGNRSNQPQHF.

The genes are TRBV5-4 and TRBJ2-1; 10 bases are shared with TRBD2. With 4 bases clipped from V and 8 bases from J, the junction kept 9 bases outside the gene matches. Germline CDR1 reads SGHNT; CDR2 reads YYREEE (reference sequence). This CDR3 spans 15 amino acids. Written as DNA, the CDR3 is TGTGCCAGCAGCCCCGGGACTAGCGAAAGGCATGAGCAGTTCTTC. Encoded protein: CASSPGTSERHEQFF.

This chain connects TRBV9 to TRBJ1-1; 7 bases are shared with TRBD1. This CDR3 is built from 14 residues. Germline V gene data show CDR1 as SGDLS and CDR2 as YYNGEE. J was trimmed by 0 bases and V by 4 bases; bases with no gene match: 3. The CDR3 is CASSIGTVNTEAFF. CDR3 coding DNA: TGTGCCAGCAGCATCGGGACAGTGAACACTGAAGCTTTCTTT.

The rearrangement joins TRBV19 to TRBJ2-5; 13 bases are a match to TRBD2. CDR3 length: 17 residues. J lost 1 base, V lost 4 bases, and 6 bases had no gene match. In germline, CDR1 is LNHDA, CDR2 SQIVND (reference sequence). Written as DNA, the CDR3 is TGTGCCAGTAGTAGACTAGCGGGAGGCTCCACCCAAGAGACCCAGTACTTC. This codes for CASSRLAGGSTQETQYF.

The chain is built from TRBV15 and TRBJ1-6, with D perhaps TRBD1 (6 bases). Trimming took 9 bases from V and 4 from J, leaving 16 bases between them. CDR3 length: 15 residues. Germline V gene data show CDR1 as LNHNV and CDR2 as YYDKDF (reference sequence). CDR3 nucleotide sequence: TGTGCCACGGGACACCTGCCCCGATATAATTCACCCCTCCACTTT. Translation: CATGHLPRYNSPLHF. The full variable domain, with the rest looked up from reference TRBV15 and TRBJ1-6, is DAMVIQNPRYQVTQFGKPVTLSCSQTLNHNVMYWYQQKSSQAPKLLFHYYDKDFNNEADTPDNFQSRRPNTSFCFLDIRSPGLGDTAMYLCATGHLPRYNSPLHFGNGTRLTVT.

V is TRBV7-3 and J is TRBJ2-7; maybe TRBD1 (5 bases). The CDR3 totals 15 residues. CDR1 is SGHTA and CDR2 is FQGTGA in the germline V gene. V was trimmed by 2 bases and J by 5 bases, leaving 16 bases between them. CDR3 sequence (DNA): TGTGCCAGCAGCTTAGCCCCCCCAGGGCCCCACGAGCAGTACTTC. This sequence encodes CASSLAPPGPHEQYF.

The chain carries TRBV6-6 and TRBJ1-1; 7 bases align to TRBD1. Germline-derived CDR1 and CDR2 are MNHNY and SVGAGI (reference sequence). The CDR3 extends over 15 amino acids. J gave up 8 bases and V 0 bases, and 9 bases lay outside the gene matches. The CDR3 sequence is CASSYSRGLNSEAFF. The CDR3 region has the DNA TGTGCCAGCAGTTACTCGAGGGGGCTTAACTCGGAAGCTTTCTTT.

This chain connects TRBV5-1 to TRBJ2-1, with a tentative D call TRBD2 (6 bases). Trimming stripped 4 bases from V and 2 bases from J, with 19 bases between. This CDR3 comprises 17 residues. Germline CDR1 SGHRS, CDR2 YFSETQ. CDR3 residues: CASSLDGERAAYNEQFF. CDR3 in DNA: TGCGCCAGCAGCCTCGATGGGGAGCGGGCAGCCTACAATGAGCAGTTCTTC.

This clone was detected only a few times. This chain joins TRBV6-5 and TRBJ2-7; 12 bases are a match to TRBD2. The CDR3 has 13 residues. Trimming took 10 bases from V and 3 from J; bases not matched to a gene: 4. Looked up from germline, CDR1 is MNHEY and CDR2 is SVGAGI. The CDR3 DNA reads as TGTGCCACCAAGGGACTAGCGGGCTACGAGCAGTACTTC. Translation gives CATKGLAGYEQYF.

The V and J genes are TRBV7-9 and TRBJ2-5; D might be TRBD2 (6 bases). The CDR3 runs 14 residues. The V end was cut by 4 bases, the J end by 5 bases, with 14 bases between. The germline CDR1 and CDR2 sequences are SEHNR and FQNEAQ (reference sequence). CDR3 loop: CASSSRTAGETQYF. The CDR3 DNA sequence: TGTGCCAGCAGCTCGCGTACCGCGGGGGAGACCCAGTACTTC.

The chain couples TRBV28 to TRBJ2-3; D is perhaps TRBD1 (6 bases). CDR1 and CDR2 from the germline V gene are MDHEN and SYDVKM. This CDR3 contains 17 residues. The ends were cut back, 5 bases at V and 3 bases at J, with 21 bases in the middle. The CDR3 nucleotides read TGTGCCAGCAGTCCTGAGGGGGACCCAGTAGGAACAGATACGCAGTATTTT. This translates into CASSPEGDPVGTDTQYF.

This rearrangement joins TRBV5-6 to TRBJ2-1, with a possible D match to TRBD2 (5 bases). This CDR3 is built from 15 residues. CDR1 and CDR2 (germline): SGHDT, YYEEEE. V lost 2 bases, J lost 4 bases, and 13 bases lay in between. This chain's CDR3 is CASSLGAVSYNEQFF. The CDR3 bases are TGTGCCAGCAGCTTAGGAGCGGTCTCTTACAATGAGCAGTTCTTC.

The chain employs TRBV5-4 and TRBJ2-5, with TRBD2 identical over 7 bases. Unmatched junction bases numbered 16, after V lost 4 bases and J lost 4 bases. The CDR3 has 17 amino acids. Germline V gives CDR1 SGHNT, CDR2 YYREEE (reference sequence). CDR3 in DNA: TGTGCCAGCAGCGGGGGTGGCGTGGGAGGGCCGGTAGAGACCCAGTACTTC. This translates into CASSGGGVGGPVETQYF.

This chain links TRBV6-5 with TRBJ2-7; 9 positions match TRBD1. The CDR3 spans 14 residues. Germline V gene sequence: CDR1 MNHEY, CDR2 SVGAGI. V lost 5 bases to trimming and J lost 3 bases; unmatched junction nucleotides: 5. CDR3 coding DNA: TGTGCCAGCAGTGAAGGACAGGGGCTCTACGAGCAGTACTTC. Amino acid sequence: CASSEGQGLYEQYF.

The chain is built from TRBV27 and TRBJ2-3, with 11 positions matching TRBD2. CDR1 is MNHEY and CDR2 is SMNVEV in the germline V gene (reference sequence). The CDR3 length is 16 residues. Trimming at V came to 8 bases and at J to 5 bases, leaving 12 bases not matched to a gene. This CDR3 reads CASLTSGSGSGDTQYF. The DNA of the CDR3 is TGTGCCAGCCTTACTAGCGGGAGTGGGAGTGGAGATACGCAGTATTTT.

The V gene is TRBV5-4, the J gene TRBJ1-1; TRBD1 aligns across 7 bases. This CDR3 has 13 amino acids. Germline V gene lookup returns CDR1 SGHNT and CDR2 YYREEE (reference sequence). V trimming: 0 bases; J trimming: 10 bases; junction bases outside the gene matches: 6. The CDR3 region is CASSLDGDRAAFF. In DNA, the CDR3 is TGTGCCAGCAGCTTGGACGGAGACAGGGCAGCTTTCTTT.

This chain joins TRBV5-1 and TRBJ2-1; 7 nucleotides align to TRBD2. V shed 3 bases and J 2 bases; nucleotides not matched to a gene: 5. Per the germline V gene, CDR1 is SGHRS and CDR2 is YFSETQ. The CDR3 has 15 residues. The CDR3 DNA follows: TGCGCCAGCAGCTCAGAACTAGCGCCCTACAATGAGCAGTTCTTC. It encodes CASSSELAPYNEQFF.

Regarding this clone: The junction departs from germline at one end; a sequencing error may be responsible. V gene TRBV7-9 combines with J gene TRBJ1-2, with D maybe TRBD1 (6 bases). Germline values: CDR1 SEHNR, CDR2 FQNEAQ (reference sequence). The CDR3 is 12 amino acids. CDR3 DNA sequence: TGTTCCAGCAGCCTACAGGGAGATGGCTACACCTTC. Translating it yields CSSSLQGDGYTF.

This chain links TRBV28 with TRBJ1-2; 12 nucleotides line up with TRBD1. With 5 bases clipped from V and 6 bases from J, the junction kept 13 bases outside the gene matches. The CDR3 runs 17 residues. Looked up from germline, CDR1 is MDHEN and CDR2 is SYDVKM. CDR3 nucleotides: TGTGCCAGCAGTAGTTTGTATTCGGGACAGGGGGCTGATGGCTACACCTTC. As protein: CASSSLYSGQGADGYTF.

The chain recombines TRBV6-5 with TRBJ2-5; a weak D match, TRBD1 (5 bases). V lost 1 base, J lost 4 bases, and 10 bases lay in between. The length of the CDR3 is 14 residues. The germline CDR1 and CDR2 sequences are MNHEY and SVGAGI. CDR3 region: CASSYFQGRETQYF. The CDR3 DNA reads as TGTGCCAGCAGTTACTTCCAGGGAAGAGAGACCCAGTACTTC.

The chain's CDR3 is CASRPGHHQETQYF. In DNA form, the CDR3 reads TGTGCCAGCAGGCCGGGACACCACCAAGAGACCCAGTACTTC. This chain uses TRBV2 with TRBJ2-5, with a possible D match to TRBD1 (6 bases). Between the trimmed V and J ends, which lost 6 bases and 0 bases, there was a span of 11 bases. There are 14 residues in the CDR3. Germline loops: CDR1 SNHLY, CDR2 FYNNEI.

The chain links TRBV6-1 to TRBJ2-7, with D perhaps matching TRBD2 (7 bases). CDR3 size: 14 residues. Germline V gene lookup returns CDR1 MNHNS and CDR2 SASEGT. V shed 9 bases and J shed 0 bases, with 15 bases lying between them. In nucleotides, the CDR3 is TGTGCCAGTTTTGGGGGGGCGAGCTCCTACGAGCAGTACTTC. Translation gives CASFGGASSYEQYF.

The chain carries TRBV11-3 and TRBJ2-2, with TRBD2 matching over 9 bases. The CDR3 is made up of 15 amino acids. In germline, CDR1 is SGHNT, CDR2 YENEEA. V shed 5 bases and J 6 bases; nucleotides not matched to a gene: 7. CDR3 sequence reads: CASSPSRGRAGELFF. The CDR3 DNA sequence: TGTGCCAGCAGCCCCTCCCGCGGGAGGGCCGGGGAGCTGTTTTTT.

This chain connects TRBV28 to TRBJ2-1, with D maybe TRBD1 (7 bases). The germline gives CDR1 MDHEN, CDR2 SYDVKM. CDR3 size: 14 residues. Trimming removed 4 bases from V and 6 bases from J, with 13 bases in between. CDR3 sequence reads: CASSWGDRFNEQFF. CDR3 DNA: TGTGCCAGCAGTTGGGGGGACAGATTCAATGAGCAGTTCTTC.

The CDR3: CASRNPGQGGLGYTF. For the CDR3, the DNA is TGTGCCAGCAGGAATCCGGGACAGGGTGGTCTTGGCTACACCTTC. The J gene is TRBJ1-2, the V gene TRBV6-5; 9 bases align to TRBD1. This CDR3 has 15 residues. Unmatched junction bases numbered 12, after V lost 6 bases and J lost 7 bases. The germline gives CDR1 MNHEY, CDR2 SVGAGI.

This sequence joins TRBV7-2 and TRBJ2-1, with D possibly TRBD2 on 5 matching bases. The CDR3 extends over 15 amino acids. CDR1 is SGHTA, CDR2 FQGNSA, per germline. V dropped 0 bases and J dropped 7 bases, with 13 bases sitting between them. This chain's CDR3 is CASSLATSPPNEQFF. CDR3 in DNA: TGTGCCAGCAGCTTAGCTACTAGTCCCCCTAATGAGCAGTTCTTC.

The V call is TRBV4-1, the J call TRBJ2-7; no definite D call. The CDR3 has 13 residues. The V end lost 3 bases, the J end lost 4 bases, and 10 bases lay between the germline ends. CDR1 MGHRA and CDR2 YSYEKL come from the germline V gene. The CDR3 loop reads CASSHLLDYEQYF. CDR3 sequence (DNA): TGCGCCAGCAGCCACTTACTCGATTACGAGCAGTACTTC.

This chain connects TRBV27 to TRBJ2-1; the match to TRBD2 covers 12 bases. V lost 8 bases, J lost 0 bases, and 14 bases stayed unmatched. The CDR3 length is 19 residues. From germline, CDR1 is MNHEY and CDR2 SMNVEV (reference sequence). The DNA of the CDR3 is TGTGCCAGCGGGTACCTGACTAGCGGGGGATCTAGCTCCTACAATGAGCAGTTCTTC. It encodes CASGYLTSGGSSSYNEQFF.